A selection of T cell receptor beta chains follows, all from one sample in a study of T cells in Graves' hyperthyroidism and ophthalmopathy. TCRdb used MiXCR to reprocess the multiplex PCR reads, holding one entry per CDR3 protein. The sample includes roughly 800,000 distinct CDR3 sequences, 35% to 40% seen only once; the top ten take over 8%. Sequences were obtained from blood. The receptor source for this set is a man aged 18-30 years with Graves' hyperthyroidism. CDR3s leave out the opening cysteine and the closing phenylalanine or tryptophan. The D gene is left open where the match is weak. Not every row has a clone size; where given, it reads once, few, many or a size class.

v_gene	d_gene	abundance	j_gene	CDR3aa
TRBV20-1	-	many	TRBJ2-5	SAPRTDQETQY
TRBV12-3/TRBV12-4	TRBD1	-	TRBJ1-5	ASSPGQEWQPQH
TRBV2	-	-	TRBJ1-2	ASSDRAFYGYT
TRBV7-3	-	many	TRBJ1-1	ASSFYPNTEAF
TRBV6-2/TRBV6-3	-	few	TRBJ2-7	ASRAPEEYEQY
TRBV6-5	TRBD1	many	TRBJ1-3	ASSYEGAGRNTIY
TRBV10-3	-	-	TRBJ1-1	ASSYSDTGSTEAF
TRBV2	-	many	TRBJ1-5	ASATHRAEQPQH
TRBV5-6	TRBD1	-	TRBJ2-3	ASSSRGDRGRTDTQY
TRBV24-1	TRBD1	-	TRBJ2-2	ATSDLGRGSTGELF
TRBV7-9	-	few	TRBJ1-2	ASSLVGSGTHGYT
TRBV19	-	many	TRBJ2-7	ASSNFSPGEQY
TRBV6-5	-	-	TRBJ1-3	ASSLAGHRVSGNTIY
TRBV7-2	TRBD2	-	TRBJ2-7	ASSFQTSGAYEQY
TRBV7-9	-	-	TRBJ1-1	ASRIVAAEEAF
TRBV7-9	-	few	TRBJ2-7	ASSSPGTPHYEQY
TRBV29-1	TRBD1	-	TRBJ1-2	SVEGQGGILYGYT